Presented here are 20 T cell receptor beta chains from one specimen sequenced in a study of breast tumors, draining lymph nodes, adjacent tissues (TCRdb year 2016). Lymph node samples came from the axillary draining lymph nodes of breast cancer patients. Library construction relied on multiplex PCR. Sequencing took place on an Illumina HiSeq 2000. Using fastp at Q25 and MiXCR, TCRdb reprocessed the public reads and kept productive beta chains. Every distinct CDR3 protein forms one entry, paired with its most common genes and DNA. This sample has around 110,000 distinct CDR3 sequences in its table, and about 31% of those were observed once. The ten largest clones add up to around 6% of the sample. The material sequenced was axillary lymph node tissue. These receptor sequences come from a female donor with breast cancer. Some clones in this sample may be carry-over from other donors' samples.

A note on this clonotype: This CDR3 is missing its conserved last phenylalanine or tryptophan, likely due to a read error. This sequence joins TRBV9 and TRBJ1-6, with D perhaps matching TRBD1 (5 bases). The CDR3 length is 15 residues. Per germline, CDR1 SGDLS and CDR2 YYNGEE. The CDR3 here is CASSVAPGTNSPLHL. CDR3 in DNA: TGTGCCAGCAGCGTAGCCCCCGGGACGAATTCGCCCCTCCACCTT.

This clonotype was counted at least ten times. The CDR3 sequence is CASSPPVNEQFF. DNA of the CDR3: TGTGCCAGCTCACCTCCAGTCAATGAGCAGTTCTTC. The V and J genes are TRBV18 and TRBJ2-1; D remains ambiguous. The CDR3 is made up of 12 amino acids. Trimming shortened V by 3 bases and J by 6 bases, and 6 bases separated the two germline ends. Germline CDR1 is KGHSH and CDR2 is LQKENI.

This clonotype was recorded at least ten times. The chain carries TRBV11-1 and TRBJ2-7, with D possibly being TRBD2 (5 bases). Germline CDR1 is SGHAT and CDR2 is FQDESV (reference sequence). The CDR3 extends over 14 amino acids. The germline V and J ends were trimmed by 0 bases and 4 bases, with 10 bases remaining between them. The CDR3 reads CASSLAGDGYEQYF. DNA of the CDR3: TGTGCCAGCAGCTTAGCGGGAGATGGGTACGAGCAGTACTTC.

Comments on this clonotype: A single base separates this from a much larger clone, so it may be a read error. The rearrangement uses TRBV5-8 and TRBJ2-1; D call uncertain. V shed 2 bases and J shed 0 bases, with 9 bases lying between them. The germline CDR1 and CDR2 sequences are SGHTS and YDEGEE. CDR3 length: 15 residues. CDR3 bases: TGTGCCAGCAGCTTTCAGTCCACCTCCTACAATGAGCAGTTCTTC. It is translated as CASSFQSTSYNEQFF.

This clonotype showed up many times. V gene TRBV5-6 combines with J gene TRBJ2-7; D might be TRBD1 (6 bases). This CDR3 region has 15 residues. Germline V CDR1 and CDR2: SGHDT, YYEEEE. V was shortened by 0 bases and J by 1 base, with 11 bases between the two germline ends. The CDR3 here is CASSLGTEYSYEQYF. The CDR3 nucleotides read TGTGCCAGCAGCTTGGGGACAGAATATTCCTACGAGCAGTACTTC. Looking up the rest from reference TRBV5-6 and TRBJ2-7 gives the full variable domain: DAGVTQSPTHLIKTRGQQVTLRCSPKSGHDTVSWYQQALGQGPQFIFQYYEEEERQRGNFPDRFSGHQFPNYSSELNVNALLLGDSALYLCASSLGTEYSYEQYFGPGTRLTVT.

The J gene is TRBJ2-3, the V gene TRBV20-1; 7 bases match TRBD2. The trim removed 3 bases at V and 11 bases at J, leaving 8 bases unmatched. CDR3 length: 12 residues. The germline gives CDR1 DFQATT, CDR2 SNEGSKA (reference sequence). The CDR3 coding sequence is TGCAGTGCTAGGGGACGGGAGGATGAGCAGTATTTT. Its translation is CSARGREDEQYF.

This clonotype showed up many times. V gene TRBV25-1 combines with J gene TRBJ2-2, with D unclear. This CDR3 is built from 15 residues. V was trimmed by 4 bases and J by 4 bases, leaving 13 bases between them. The germline V gene has CDR1 MGHDK and CDR2 SYGVNS. The CDR3 spells CASSGGRHFTGELFF. CDR3 sequence (DNA): TGTGCCAGCAGTGGTGGTCGGCACTTCACCGGGGAGCTGTTTTTT.

This clonotype showed up many times. A much larger clone lies a single base off, so this may be a read error. The chain joins TRBV12-3 or TRBV12-4 to TRBJ2-7; 7 positions agree with TRBD1. V lost 3 bases and J lost 5; bases outside the gene matches: 7. CDR3 length: 14 residues. The CDR3 is CASSFTGVINEQYF. CDR3 DNA: TGTGCCAGCAGTTTCACAGGGGTTATCAACGAGCAGTACTTC.

This clonotype came up a few times. A much more abundant neighbour one base away suggests this may be a read error. V and J are TRBV7-2 and TRBJ2-5, with 13 bases aligning to TRBD2. V was pared by 5 bases and J by 9 bases, with 15 bases of the junction left unmatched. This CDR3 comprises 17 residues. CDR1 is SGHTA and CDR2 is FQGNSA in the germline V gene. The CDR3 sequence: CASSPLGTSGIFEPQYF. CDR3 DNA: TGTGCCAGCAGCCCCCTCGGGACTAGCGGGATCTTTGAGCCCCAGTACTTC.

The chain recombines TRBV20-1 with TRBJ2-2; TRBD1 might be the D (5 bases). Per germline, CDR1 DFQATT and CDR2 SNEGSKA (reference sequence). CDR3 size: 16 residues. Trimming took 0 bases from V and 4 from J, leaving 15 bases between them. CDR3 nucleotides: TGCAGTGCTAGAGACATGCGGCAGGGAACCACCGGGGAGCTGTTTTTT. Translating it yields CSARDMRQGTTGELFF.

The table lists this clonotype with many counts. The chain uses TRBV2 and TRBJ2-2; D not certain. CDR1 is SNHLY, CDR2 FYNNEI, per germline. The CDR3 is 10 amino acids. Trimming stripped 6 bases from V and 6 bases from J, with 2 bases between. CDR3 residues: CASRAGELFF. CDR3 bases: TGTGCCAGCAGAGCCGGGGAGCTGTTTTTT.

With regard to this clonotype: Just one base apart from a much larger clone, this may be a read error. The rearrangement joins TRBV18 to TRBJ1-6; D is uncertain. The CDR3 is 14 amino acids. With 3 bases removed from V and 8 bases from J, the gap between germline ends came to 11 bases. CDR1 and CDR2 from the germline V gene are KGHSH and LQKENI. CDR3 in amino acids: CASSPSVADSPLHF. The CDR3, as DNA: TGTGCCAGCTCACCTTCGGTCGCCGATTCACCCCTCCACTTT.

To note about this clonotype: Given a much more abundant clone one base away, this may be a read error. This chain uses TRBV27 with TRBJ1-2; tentative D call: TRBD1 (6 bases). CDR1 and CDR2 (germline): MNHEY, SMNVEV (reference sequence). The CDR3 covers 15 residues. CDR3 loop: CASSPRQELNYGCTF. CDR3 in DNA: TGTGCCAGCAGTCCTAGACAGGAATTGAACTATGGCTGCACCTTC.

Concerning this clonotype: This clone may be a read error of a much larger clone one base away. In this CDR3 the conserved last residue, phenylalanine or tryptophan, is missing, so a read error is likely. The rearrangement joins TRBV19 to TRBJ2-7; 9 positions agree with TRBD1. CDR3 length: 15 amino acids. The germline CDR1 and CDR2 sequences are LNHDA and SQIVND (reference sequence). Germline trimming cut 5 bases from V and 4 bases from J; bases unmatched to any gene: 9. CDR3 coding DNA: TGTGCCAGTAGTTGGGCGACAGGGGGTGCGTACGAGCAGTACCTC. Translating it yields CASSWATGGAYEQYL.

CDR3 DNA sequence: TGTGCCAGCAGCCAAGATTGGGGACTAGTTGCTCCCTCCGAGCAGTACTTC. Residues: CASSQDWGLVAPSEQYF. The chain carries TRBV14 and TRBJ2-7; 8 nucleotides agree with TRBD2. Germline CDR1 SGHDN, CDR2 FVKESK. Unmatched junction bases numbered 13, after V lost 0 bases and J lost 6 bases. The CDR3 has 17 residues.

This clonotype appeared many times. The chain combines TRBV20-1 with TRBJ1-5; 9 bases are a match to TRBD1. J lost 0 bases, V lost 6 bases, and 6 bases had no gene match. This CDR3 region has 15 residues. Germline V lookup: CDR1 DFQATT, CDR2 SNEGSKA (reference sequence). In DNA form, the CDR3 reads TGCAGTGCAGACAGGGGGAAGAATAGCAATCAGCCCCAGCATTTT. It yields the protein CSADRGKNSNQPQHF.

At least ten counts were recorded for this clonotype. The rearrangement links TRBV4-1 to TRBJ2-7, with 10 bases fitting TRBD2. The trim removed 0 bases at V and 4 bases at J, leaving 6 bases unmatched. CDR1 MGHRA and CDR2 YSYEKL come from the germline V gene. The CDR3 is made up of 16 amino acids. CDR3 in DNA: TGCGCCAGCAGCCAAGAGCCTAGCGGGAGTGTATACGAGCAGTACTTC. Protein: CASSQEPSGSVYEQYF.

This clonotype has at least ten counts. The rearrangement joins TRBV6-6 to TRBJ1-3, with D maybe TRBD1 (5 bases). CDR3 length: 15 residues. V was trimmed by 2 bases and J by 2 bases, leaving 10 bases between them. Germline V gives CDR1 MNHNY, CDR2 SVGAGI (reference sequence). The CDR3 is CASSYPRVAGNTIYF. In nucleotides, the CDR3 is TGTGCCAGCAGTTACCCCAGGGTTGCTGGAAACACCATATATTTT.

This clonotype was recorded at least ten times. The chain uses TRBV14 and TRBJ2-3; 15 nucleotides agree with TRBD2. The CDR3 length is 15 residues. The V gene end was trimmed by 4 bases and the J gene end by 9 bases; junction bases not matched to a gene: 5. Germline lookup yields CDR1 SGHDN and CDR2 FVKESK. DNA of the CDR3: TGTGCCAGCAGCCCCCCGGGACTAGCGGGAGGCACGCAGTATTTT. It yields the protein CASSPPGLAGGTQYF.

This clonotype appeared many times. The chain links TRBV6-6 to TRBJ2-1; possibly TRBD1 for D (6 bases). This CDR3 has 15 residues. V was clipped by 5 bases and J by 0 bases, with 11 bases between them. Germline values: CDR1 MNHNY, CDR2 SVGAGI (reference sequence). The CDR3 is CASSETGFSYNEQFF. The CDR3 DNA reads TGTGCCAGCAGTGAGACAGGATTCTCCTACAATGAGCAGTTCTTC.